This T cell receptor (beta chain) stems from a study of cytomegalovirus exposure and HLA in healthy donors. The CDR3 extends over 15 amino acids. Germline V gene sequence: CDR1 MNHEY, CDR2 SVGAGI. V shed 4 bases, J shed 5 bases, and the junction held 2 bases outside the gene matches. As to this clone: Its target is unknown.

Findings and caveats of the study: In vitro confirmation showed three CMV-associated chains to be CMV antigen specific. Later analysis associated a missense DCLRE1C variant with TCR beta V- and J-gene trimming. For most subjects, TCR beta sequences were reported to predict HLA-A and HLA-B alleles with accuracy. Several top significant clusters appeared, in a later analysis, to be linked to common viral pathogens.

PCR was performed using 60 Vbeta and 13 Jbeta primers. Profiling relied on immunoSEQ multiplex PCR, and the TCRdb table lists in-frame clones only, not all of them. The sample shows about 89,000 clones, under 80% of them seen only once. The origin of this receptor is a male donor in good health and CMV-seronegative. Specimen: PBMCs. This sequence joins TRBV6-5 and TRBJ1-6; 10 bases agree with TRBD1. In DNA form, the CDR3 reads TGTGCCAGCAGTTTCGGACAGGGGGATAATTCACCCCTCCACTTT. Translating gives CASSFGQGDNSPLHF.